This T cell receptor (beta chain) was observed in a study of CD8 T cells in ankylosing spondylitis. Many counts were recorded for this clonotype. The ends were cut back, 4 bases at V and 2 bases at J, with 13 bases in the middle. The length of the CDR3 is 15 residues. CDR1 and CDR2 (germline): SGHKS, YYEKEE (reference sequence). Quantitative 5'-RACE with molecular barcodes was used to make the TCR beta libraries. One entry per CDR3 protein, called by TCRdb with MiXCR from the 5' RACE reads. The repertoire holds under 150,000 distinct CDR3 sequences, with over 7% as singletons. The TCR comes from a male donor with ankylosing spondylitis or in good health (not recorded which). Sample: blood, either unsorted or a sorted T cell fraction (not recorded which). The gene calls are TRBV5-5 and TRBJ2-4, with D possibly called TRBD1 or TRBD2 (5 bases each). CDR3 protein: CASSPFWGTKNIQYF. CDR3 DNA sequence: TGTGCCAGCAGCCCATTTTGGGGGACCAAAAACATTCAGTACTTC.